The 27 T cell receptor beta chains in this list originate from one sample, sequenced in a study of blood T cell repertoires in COVID-19. The assay was immunoSEQ multiplex PCR, and TCRdb's table has in-frame clones only and misses some. The sample carries under 300,000 clones, approximately 83% recorded once. Sequenced sample: peripheral blood. The receptors stem from a woman in her seventies with acute or convalescent COVID-19.

J is TRBJ1-1 and V is TRBV3-1 (or the pseudogene TRBV3-2); D may be TRBD1 (6 bases). CDR3 size: 14 residues. V lost 3 bases and J lost 3, with 11 bases in between. The V gene's germline CDR1 is LGHDT and CDR2 YNNKEL (reference sequence). The CDR3 region has the DNA TGTGCCAGCAGCCAGGGAGGGGGGGACACTGAAGCTTTCTTT. Encoded protein: CASSQGGGDTEAFF.

The CDR3 protein is CASSFATRDTEAFF. CDR3 in DNA: TGTGCCAGCTCATTCGCCACCCGGGACACTGAAGCTTTCTTT. The chain carries TRBV18 and TRBJ1-1; D ambiguous. V lost 5 bases to trimming and J lost 3 bases, with 13 bases between them. From germline, CDR1 is KGHSH and CDR2 LQKENI. CDR3 length equals 14 residues.

The rearrangement joins TRBV18 to TRBJ1-2; 9 nucleotides line up with TRBD1. The CDR3 consists of 14 residues. Germline V gene sequence: CDR1 KGHSH, CDR2 LQKENI. After removal of 5 bases from V and 5 bases from J, the junction contained 6 bases not matched to a gene. The chain's CDR3 is CASSSDDRGYGYTF. The CDR3 bases are TGTGCCAGCTCATCTGACGACAGGGGGTATGGCTACACCTTC.

The V gene is TRBV5-5, the J gene TRBJ2-7; D is ambiguous. The CDR3 is 13 amino acids. From germline, CDR1 is SGHKS and CDR2 YYEKEE (reference sequence). The V end lost 0 bases, the J end lost 3 bases, and 7 bases lay between the germline ends. The CDR3 sequence is CASSLGPNYEQYF. DNA for the CDR3: TGTGCCAGCAGCTTGGGGCCAAACTACGAGCAGTACTTC.

CDR3 residues: CASSLTPGRGNSPLHF. CDR3 sequence (DNA): TGTGCCAGCAGTTTAACCCCCGGCAGGGGAAATTCACCCCTCCACTTT. The chain employs TRBV27 and TRBJ1-6; possible D gene TRBD1, 6 bases. The CDR3 spans 16 residues. V lost 2 bases and J lost 7, with 15 bases in between. CDR1 and CDR2 (germline): MNHEY, SMNVEV (reference sequence).

This clone was counted only a few times. The genes are TRBV5-8 and TRBJ1-4, with a possible D match to TRBD1 (6 bases). The length of the CDR3 is 14 residues. Trimming stripped 4 bases from V and 4 bases from J, with 11 bases between. Looked up from germline, CDR1 is SGHTS and CDR2 is YDEGEE. In DNA, the CDR3 is TGTGCCAGCAGCCCCAGGGGCCGTAATGAAAAACTGTTTTTT. Its protein is CASSPRGRNEKLFF.

This chain joins TRBV19 and TRBJ2-1; unclear D gene. The CDR3 totals 12 residues. V gave up 1 base and J gave up 10 bases, with 8 bases separating them. Germline-derived CDR1 and CDR2 are LNHDA and SQIVND (reference sequence). The CDR3 protein is CASSIVTGEQFF. The DNA of the CDR3 is TGTGCCAGTAGTATAGTGACTGGGGAGCAGTTCTTC.

In this sample, this clone turned up once. The rearrangement links TRBV5-1 to TRBJ1-1; 8 bases map to TRBD1. The CDR3 is 15 amino acids. Germline V gene lookup returns CDR1 SGHRS and CDR2 YFSETQ. The trim removed 0 bases at V and 4 bases at J, leaving 5 bases unmatched. CDR3 nucleotide sequence: TGCGCCAGCAGCTTGGGGACAGGGTTCGGCACTGAAGCTTTCTTT. Translation gives CASSLGTGFGTEAFF.

The rearrangement uses TRBV5-4 and TRBJ1-1; 9 nucleotides line up with TRBD1. The CDR3 totals 17 residues. After removal of 0 bases from V and 0 bases from J, the junction contained 6 bases not matched to a gene. Germline CDR1 reads SGHNT; CDR2 reads YYREEE (reference sequence). CDR3 bases: TGTGCCAGCAGCTTGGCGACAGGGGGTGAGATGAACACTGAAGCTTTCTTT. Translation gives CASSLATGGEMNTEAFF.

The rearrangement links TRBV5-1 to TRBJ2-2, with D hard to call. Germline V lookup: CDR1 SGHRS, CDR2 YFSETQ. Trimming shortened V by 0 bases and J by 3 bases, and 3 bases separated the two germline ends. The length of the CDR3 is 13 residues. In DNA form, the CDR3 reads TGCGCCAGCAGCTTGGACTACACCGGGGAGCTGTTTTTT. Translation gives CASSLDYTGELFF.

As for this clone: A junction end diverges from the germline sequence, so it may reflect a read error. The gene calls are TRBV10-3 and TRBJ2-2; D gene unclear. CDR1 ENHRY and CDR2 SYGVKD come from the germline V gene. The CDR3 is made up of 13 amino acids. CDR3 nucleotides: TGTGCCATCGGTGACGGGAACACCGGGGAGCTGTTTTTT. Translating it yields CAIGDGNTGELFF.

V usage is TRBV5-1 and J usage is TRBJ1-2; 7 nucleotides align to TRBD1. The CDR3 length is 13 residues. Looked up from germline, CDR1 is SGHRS and CDR2 is YFSETQ. The trim removed 4 bases at V and 4 bases at J, leaving 4 bases unmatched. The CDR3 nucleotides read TGCGCCAGCAGCCCTACAGGGGCCTATGGCTACACCTTC. This codes for CASSPTGAYGYTF.

The chain recombines TRBV5-1 with TRBJ1-4; a possible D gene is TRBD1 (6 bases). The CDR3 spans 16 residues. V lost 4 bases and J lost 8, with 21 bases in between. The germline CDR1 and CDR2 sequences are SGHRS and YFSETQ. CDR3 coding DNA: TGCGCCAGCAGCGCGGGGGGCGTGGGGCAACGGGAAAAACTGTTTTTT. It specifies CASSAGGVGQREKLFF.

The chain combines TRBV30 with TRBJ1-6; D ambiguous. Trimming left V 4 bases short and J 10 bases short, with 17 bases between. CDR1 is GTSNPN and CDR2 is SVGIG in the germline V gene (reference sequence). This CDR3 is built from 14 residues. The CDR3 loop is CAWKGRARGSPLHF. CDR3 bases: TGTGCCTGGAAAGGTCGGGCTCGAGGGTCACCCCTCCACTTT.

The J gene is TRBJ1-2, the V gene TRBV5-1; no firm D call. CDR1 and CDR2 (germline): SGHRS, YFSETQ. The CDR3 covers 15 residues. V dropped 0 bases and J dropped 5 bases, with 14 bases sitting between them. The chain's CDR3 is CASSLVGSTGYGYTF. Written as DNA, the CDR3 is TGCGCCAGCAGCTTGGTCGGGAGTACGGGGTATGGCTACACCTTC.

The V and J genes are TRBV7-9 and TRBJ2-1; tentatively, D is TRBD2 (5 bases). Trimming left V 6 bases short and J 2 bases short, with 11 bases between. Looked up from germline, CDR1 is SEHNR and CDR2 is FQNEAQ (reference sequence). CDR3 length: 14 amino acids. CDR3 loop: CASRTGKTYNEQFF. The CDR3 region has the DNA TGTGCCAGCAGAACGGGGAAAACCTACAATGAGCAGTTCTTC.

The chain carries TRBV6-5 and TRBJ2-1, with no clear D. The V and J ends lost 0 bases and 4 bases respectively, with 13 bases between them. The CDR3 sequence is 16 residues long. Germline CDR1 reads MNHEY; CDR2 reads SVGAGI. CDR3 residues: CASSYSSQALYNEQFF. The CDR3 nucleotides are TGTGCCAGCAGTTACTCGAGCCAGGCCCTATACAATGAGCAGTTCTTC.

V usage is TRBV3-1 (or the pseudogene TRBV3-2) and J usage is TRBJ2-7; TRBD1 agrees at 9 bases. The CDR3 consists of 16 residues. Germline loops: CDR1 LGHDT, CDR2 YNNKEL (reference sequence). V lost 1 base and J lost 4; bases outside the gene matches: 8. The DNA for the CDR3 is TGTGCCAGCAGCCAAGCTGGGACAGGGACGGCGTACGAGCAGTACTTC. Its protein is CASSQAGTGTAYEQYF.

The chain recombines TRBV27 with TRBJ1-1; unclear D gene. Between the trimmed V and J ends, which lost 2 bases and 8 bases, there was a span of 12 bases. CDR1 MNHEY and CDR2 SMNVEV come from the germline V gene (reference sequence). This CDR3 region has 13 residues. The CDR3 loop is CASSLNSRQEAFF. The CDR3 DNA sequence: TGTGCCAGCAGTTTAAACTCGCGGCAGGAAGCTTTCTTT.

The chain joins TRBV6-6 to TRBJ1-5; perhaps TRBD1 as D (6 bases). In germline, CDR1 is MNHNY, CDR2 SVGAGI (reference sequence). CDR3 length equals 14 residues. The V gene lost 2 bases and the J gene lost 3 bases, with 8 bases spanning the gap. The CDR3 nucleotides read TGTGCCAGCAGTTACCCAGGGGCCAATCAGCCCCAGCATTTT. Protein: CASSYPGANQPQHF.

The CDR3 is CASSPESISGNTIYF. CDR3 nucleotide sequence: TGTGCCAGCAGCCCGGAGTCGATCTCTGGAAACACCATATATTTT. This rearrangement joins TRBV2 to TRBJ1-3; D uncertain. V lost 6 bases, J lost 0 bases, and 12 bases lay in between. The CDR3 has 15 residues. Germline V gives CDR1 SNHLY, CDR2 FYNNEI. The entire variable domain, with the rest obtained from reference TRBV2 and TRBJ1-3, is as follows: EPEVTQTPSHQVTQMGQEVILRCVPISNHLYFYWYRQILGQKVEFLVSFYNNEISEKSEIFDDQFSVERPDGSNFTLKIRSTKLEDSAMYFCASSPESISGNTIYFGEGSWLTVV.

V is TRBV7-2 and J is TRBJ2-7; the D is unclear. Trimming took off 3 bases at V and 2 bases at J, with 14 bases between the two ends. Germline V gene sequence: CDR1 SGHTA, CDR2 FQGNSA. The CDR3 is made up of 15 amino acids. In nucleotides, the CDR3 is TGTGCCAGCAGCTTCAGACACCCGCATCCCTACGAGCAGTACTTC. It specifies CASSFRHPHPYEQYF.

The chain links TRBV27 to TRBJ2-7; TRBD1 aligns across 7 bases. With V trimmed by 8 bases and J by 2 bases, 9 bases remained unmatched. This CDR3 has 14 amino acids. The germline V gene has CDR1 MNHEY and CDR2 SMNVEV (reference sequence). The CDR3 protein is CASGSGTVPYEQYF. CDR3 coding DNA: TGTGCCAGCGGATCCGGGACAGTTCCCTACGAGCAGTACTTC.

The count of this clone is one. The V call is TRBV5-1, the J call TRBJ1-1; D is uncertain. Germline loops: CDR1 SGHRS, CDR2 YFSETQ. The V and J ends lost 1 base and 1 base respectively, with 8 bases between them. The CDR3 totals 14 residues. The CDR3 loop reads CASSLIPENTEAFF. The CDR3, as DNA: TGCGCCAGCAGCTTGATCCCAGAGAACACTGAAGCTTTCTTT.

The chain joins TRBV7-8 to TRBJ2-5, with D perhaps TRBD1 (5 bases). Germline values: CDR1 SGHVS, CDR2 FQNEAQ. The length of the CDR3 is 14 residues. V lost 1 base and J lost 4, with 10 bases in between. CDR3 protein: CASSLGGFGETQYF. CDR3 coding DNA: TGTGCCAGCAGCTTAGGGGGCTTCGGAGAGACCCAGTACTTC.

This chain joins TRBV27 and TRBJ2-7, with D maybe TRBD1 (5 bases). V was shortened by 5 bases and J by 1 base, with 15 bases between the two germline ends. CDR1 is MNHEY and CDR2 is SMNVEV in the germline V gene (reference sequence). This CDR3 is built from 15 residues. The CDR3 is CASSLLLDRSYEQYF. The CDR3 nucleotides are TGTGCCAGCAGTCTCCTCCTCGACAGATCCTACGAGCAGTACTTC.

The chain couples TRBV2 to TRBJ2-7; perhaps TRBD1 as D (6 bases). Looked up from germline, CDR1 is SNHLY and CDR2 is FYNNEI. With 4 bases removed from V and 6 bases from J, the gap between germline ends came to 10 bases. The CDR3 contains 12 residues. The CDR3 DNA reads TGTGCCAGCAGTGCAACAGGGATCGAGCAGTACTTC. It specifies CASSATGIEQYF.